This record covers a single TCR beta chain. Its antigen is as yet unknown. The CDR3 sequence is 13 residues long. Per germline, CDR1 MNHNS and CDR2 SASEGT. V was cut by 10 bases and J by 1 base, with 13 bases left in between. In total, each donor contributed a single heparinised blood draw that averaged approximately 120 mL. The source of the sample is a study of beta chain features in type 1 diabetes. The study's findings and limits: Researchers report that Type 1 diabetes patients had moderately but significantly shorter TCRB CDR3s across all four CD4+ subsets. cDNA-based sequencing might over-represent cells highly expressing TCR.

Sequenced material consisted of expressed TCRB transcripts (all of the isolated RNA was reverse transcribed). Sequencing used immunoSEQ multiplex PCR; TCRdb keeps in-frame clones, though not all of them. The table has about 240,000 clones, approximately 13% seen once. J is TRBJ1-1 and V is TRBV6-1; TRBD1 might be the D (6 bases). Input material: naive CD4+ T cells from blood. The receptor's source is a man aged 30 to 39 with type 1 diabetes. CDR3 sequence: CAIAWTANTEAFF. The CDR3 bases are TGTGCCATCGCTTGGACAGCGAACACTGAAGCTTTCTTT.